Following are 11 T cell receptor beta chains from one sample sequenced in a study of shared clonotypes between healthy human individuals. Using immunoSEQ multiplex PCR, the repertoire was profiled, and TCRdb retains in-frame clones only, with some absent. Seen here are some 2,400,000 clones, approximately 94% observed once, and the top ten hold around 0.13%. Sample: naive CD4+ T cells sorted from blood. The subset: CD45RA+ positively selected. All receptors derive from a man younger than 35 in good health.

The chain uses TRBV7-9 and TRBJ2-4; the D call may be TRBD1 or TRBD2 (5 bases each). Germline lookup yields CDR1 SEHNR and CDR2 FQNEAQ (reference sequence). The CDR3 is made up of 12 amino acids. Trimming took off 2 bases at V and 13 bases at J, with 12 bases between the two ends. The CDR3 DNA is TGTGCCAGCAGCTTAAGTCCGGGACCCCAGTACTTC. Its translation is CASSLSPGPQYF.

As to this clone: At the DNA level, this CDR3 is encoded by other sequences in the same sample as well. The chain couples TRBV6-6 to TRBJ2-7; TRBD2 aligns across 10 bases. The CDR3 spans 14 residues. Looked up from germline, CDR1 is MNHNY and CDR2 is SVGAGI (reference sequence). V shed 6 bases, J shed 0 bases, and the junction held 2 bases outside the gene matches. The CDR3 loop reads CASSRTSGSYEQYF. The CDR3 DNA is TGTGCCAGCAGCCGGACTAGCGGCTCCTACGAGCAGTACTTC.

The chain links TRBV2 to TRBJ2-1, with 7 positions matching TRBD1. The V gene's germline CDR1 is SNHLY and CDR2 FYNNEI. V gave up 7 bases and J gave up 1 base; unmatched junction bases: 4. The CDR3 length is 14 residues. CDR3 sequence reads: CASKMDRSYNEQFF. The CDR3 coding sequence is TGTGCCAGCAAGATGGACAGGTCCTACAATGAGCAGTTCTTC.

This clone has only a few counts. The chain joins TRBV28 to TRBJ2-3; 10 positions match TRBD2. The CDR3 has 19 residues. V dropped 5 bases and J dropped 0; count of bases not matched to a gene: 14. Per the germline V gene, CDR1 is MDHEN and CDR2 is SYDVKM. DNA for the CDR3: TGTGCCAGCAGTCCCCCCGATTTAGCGGGGGGCCTGAGCACAGATACGCAGTATTTT. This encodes CASSPPDLAGGLSTDTQYF. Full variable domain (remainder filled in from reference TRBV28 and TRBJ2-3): DVKVTQSSRYLVKRTGEKVFLECVQDMDHENMFWYRQDPGLGLRLIYFSYDVKMKEKGDIPEGYSVSREKKERFSLILESASTNQTSMYLCASSPPDLAGGLSTDTQYFGPGTRLTVL.

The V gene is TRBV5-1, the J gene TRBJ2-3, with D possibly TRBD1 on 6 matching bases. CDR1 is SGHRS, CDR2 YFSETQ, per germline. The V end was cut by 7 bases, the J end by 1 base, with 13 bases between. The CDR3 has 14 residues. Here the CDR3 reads CASSTGKGTDTQYF. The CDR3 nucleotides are TGCGCCAGCTCAACAGGGAAAGGCACAGATACGCAGTATTTT.

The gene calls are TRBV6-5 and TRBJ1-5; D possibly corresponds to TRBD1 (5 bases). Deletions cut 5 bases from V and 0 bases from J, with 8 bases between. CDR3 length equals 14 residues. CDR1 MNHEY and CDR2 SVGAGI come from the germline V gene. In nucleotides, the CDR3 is TGTGCCAGCAGTCAGACAGATAGCAATCAGCCCCAGCATTTT. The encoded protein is CASSQTDSNQPQHF.

The CDR3: CASKIVDTQYF. In DNA, the CDR3 is TGTGCCAGCAAGATAGTCGATACGCAGTATTTT. The rearrangement joins TRBV6-5 to TRBJ2-3; D is uncertain. The germline CDR1 and CDR2 sequences are MNHEY and SVGAGI. V lost 7 bases to trimming and J lost 6 bases, with 8 bases between them. The CDR3 length is 11 residues.

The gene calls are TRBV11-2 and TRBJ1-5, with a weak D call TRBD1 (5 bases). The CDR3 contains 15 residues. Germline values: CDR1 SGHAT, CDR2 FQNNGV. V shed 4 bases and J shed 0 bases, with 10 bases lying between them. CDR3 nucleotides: TGTGCCAGCAGCTCCCACGGGGGTAGCAATCAGCCCCAGCATTTT. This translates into CASSSHGGSNQPQHF. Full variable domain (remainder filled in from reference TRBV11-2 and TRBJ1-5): EAGVAQSPRYKIIEKRQSVAFWCNPISGHATLYWYQQILGQGPKLLIQFQNNGVVDDSQLPKDRFSAERLKGVDSTLKIQPAKLEDSAVYLCASSSHGGSNQPQHFGDGTRLSIL.

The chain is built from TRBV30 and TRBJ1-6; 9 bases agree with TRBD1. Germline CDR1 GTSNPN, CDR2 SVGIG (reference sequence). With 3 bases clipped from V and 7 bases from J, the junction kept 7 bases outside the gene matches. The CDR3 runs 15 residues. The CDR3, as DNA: TGTGCCTGGAGCCGTGGACAGGGGAAAAATTCACCCCTCCACTTT. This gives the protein CAWSRGQGKNSPLHF.

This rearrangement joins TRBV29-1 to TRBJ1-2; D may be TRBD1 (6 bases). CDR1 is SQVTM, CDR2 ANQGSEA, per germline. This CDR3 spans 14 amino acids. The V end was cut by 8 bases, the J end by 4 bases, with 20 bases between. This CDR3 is CSSSEGTGRYGYTF. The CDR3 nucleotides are TGCAGCTCTTCCGAGGGAACAGGGCGCTATGGCTACACCTTC.

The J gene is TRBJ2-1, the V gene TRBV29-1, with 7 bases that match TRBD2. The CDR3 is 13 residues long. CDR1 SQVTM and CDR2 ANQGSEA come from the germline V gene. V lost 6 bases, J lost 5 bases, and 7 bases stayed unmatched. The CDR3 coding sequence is TGCAGCGTCACCGGGGGACTAAACAATGAGCAGTTCTTC. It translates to CSVTGGLNNEQFF.